This T cell receptor (beta chain) comes out of a study of blood T cells in healthy people across ages. A sample-barcoded 5' primer and a J-beta primer mix were used in a second PCR of about 7 to 12 cycles. In TCRdb, the 5' RACE reads were re-called with MiXCR into one record per CDR3 protein. The sample has roughly 2 million distinct CDR3 sequences, just under 50% seen once. The V and J ends lost 4 bases and 7 bases respectively, with 22 bases between them. This CDR3 spans 16 amino acids. Per the germline V gene, CDR1 is MNHEY and CDR2 is SMNVEV (reference sequence). The V call is TRBV27, the J call TRBJ1-2, with a weak D call TRBD1 (5 bases). This TCR came from a woman in her thirties or forties in good health. Sequencing input: blood. The CDR3 nucleotides read TGTGCCAGCAGTTATGGAGGGGAATTCTCTTCTGGTGGCTACACCTTC. This encodes CASSYGGEFSSGGYTF.